Presented here are 16 T cell receptor beta chains from one specimen sequenced in a study of neurological immune-mediated disorders. TCRdb recomputed calls from the 5' RACE reads with MiXCR, one row per CDR3 protein. The sample includes 66,000 or so distinct CDR3 sequences, roughly 5% of them seen just once. Sequenced: PBMCs. The receptor set was obtained from a woman aged 25-40 years with multiple sclerosis.

The rearrangement links TRBV5-1 to TRBJ1-1; D remains ambiguous. This CDR3 has 14 residues. CDR1 and CDR2 (germline): SGHRS, YFSETQ. Trimming left V 3 bases short and J 1 base short, with 10 bases between. The CDR3 loop is CASSSGKPNTEAFF. The CDR3 DNA reads TGCGCCAGCAGCTCGGGAAAACCGAACACTGAAGCTTTCTTT.

This clonotype was observed at least ten times. This chain uses TRBV5-5 with TRBJ2-2; the D gene is possibly TRBD2 (5 bases). V was pared by 4 bases and J by 5 bases, with 18 bases between. Germline V gives CDR1 SGHKS, CDR2 YYEKEE (reference sequence). The CDR3 loop spans 16 amino acids. The CDR3 is CASSLAPGSRTGELFF. CDR3 nucleotides: TGTGCCAGCAGCCTAGCCCCGGGGAGCCGTACCGGGGAGCTGTTTTTT.

There are many counts of this clonotype. The V call is TRBV10-2, the J call TRBJ2-5; the D gene is possibly TRBD2 (6 bases). CDR1 is WSHSY, CDR2 SAAADI, per germline. The CDR3 consists of 16 residues. V lost 3 bases, J lost 2 bases, and 16 bases lay in between. The CDR3 is CASSDQATGLQETQYF. For the CDR3, the DNA is TGCGCCAGCAGTGACCAGGCTACGGGACTGCAAGAGACCCAGTACTTC.

This clonotype was observed at least ten times. This chain links TRBV5-1 with TRBJ1-4; possible D gene TRBD1, 5 bases. The V gene lost 4 bases and the J gene lost 2 bases, with 15 bases spanning the gap. The CDR3 is 16 amino acids. The V gene's germline CDR1 is SGHRS and CDR2 YFSETQ. The CDR3 protein is CASSAGTSLTNEKLFF. The DNA for the CDR3 is TGCGCCAGCAGCGCCGGGACGTCGCTGACTAATGAAAAACTGTTTTTT. The full variable domain, in which reference TRBV5-1 and TRBJ1-4 provide the parts outside the CDR3, is KAGVTQTPRYLIKTRGQQVTLSCSPISGHRSVSWYQQTPGQGLQFLFEYFSETQRNKGNFPGRFSGRQFSNSRSEMNVSTLELGDSALYLCASSAGTSLTNEKLFFGSGTQLSVL.

This clonotype has ten or more counts. The chain couples TRBV4-2 to TRBJ1-1, with 9 bases aligning to TRBD1. This CDR3 spans 16 amino acids. The J segment lost 6 bases and the V segment lost 1 base, leaving 9 bases of the junction unmatched. Germline V lookup: CDR1 LGHNA, CDR2 YNFKEQ. As DNA, the CDR3 is TGTGCCAGCAGCCAAGCTCCGGGACAGGGAGGCTCTGAAGCTTTCTTT. This sequence encodes CASSQAPGQGGSEAFF.

This clonotype was detected many times. V usage is TRBV7-2 and J usage is TRBJ2-2; tentative D call: TRBD1 (5 bases). The CDR3 spans 14 residues. The V gene's germline CDR1 is SGHTA and CDR2 FQGNSA. Trimming removed 5 bases from V and 5 bases from J, with 12 bases in between. CDR3 sequence reads: CASSKGIGTGELFF. CDR3 bases: TGTGCCAGCAGCAAGGGGATTGGGACCGGGGAGCTGTTTTTT. Full variable domain (missing parts from reference TRBV7-2 and TRBJ2-2): GAGVSQSPSNKVTEKGKDVELRCDPISGHTALYWYRQSLGQGLEFLIYFQGNSAPDKSGLPSDRFSAERTGGSVSTLTIQRTQQEDSAVYLCASSKGIGTGELFFGEGSRLTVL.

There are many counts of this clonotype. The genes are TRBV4-2 and TRBJ1-2, with D unresolved. Germline values: CDR1 LGHNA, CDR2 YNFKEQ. V was shortened by 0 bases and J by 8 bases, with 7 bases between the two germline ends. CDR3 length equals 12 residues. CDR3 DNA: TGTGCCAGCAGCCAAGATTATGTGGGCTACACCTTC. Translating gives CASSQDYVGYTF.

This clonotype was detected ten times or more. The chain links TRBV20-1 to TRBJ2-7; D gene ambiguous. The CDR3 consists of 15 residues. V lost 0 bases to trimming and J lost 3 bases, with 15 bases between them. The germline CDR1 and CDR2 sequences are DFQATT and SNEGSKA (reference sequence). The CDR3 DNA follows: TGCAGTGCTAGAGAGAAAGGACCAACAGTCTACGAGCAGTACTTC. It is translated as CSAREKGPTVYEQYF.

This clonotype was picked up many times. The gene calls are TRBV29-1 and TRBJ1-1; D remains ambiguous. The CDR3 runs to 13 residues. V lost 7 bases and J lost 5, with 17 bases in between. Germline CDR1 and CDR2: SQVTM and ANQGSEA. The DNA for the CDR3 is TGCAGCGCCCTAAGGGATGGCGGGACTGAAGCTTTCTTT. Encoded protein: CSALRDGGTEAFF.

This clonotype was counted at least ten times. CDR3 coding DNA: TGTGCCAGCAGCTTAAACCAGGGGGGTTTGACCCAGTACTTC. It encodes CASSLNQGGLTQYF. The chain joins TRBV7-2 to TRBJ2-5; possibly TRBD1 for D (7 bases). Germline CDR1 and CDR2: SGHTA and FQGNSA. V was cut by 2 bases and J by 7 bases, with 14 bases left in between. This CDR3 has 14 residues.

This clonotype was counted many times. The chain combines TRBV5-1 with TRBJ2-7, with TRBD1 matching over 10 bases. There are 15 residues in the CDR3. Germline lookup yields CDR1 SGHRS and CDR2 YFSETQ. Germline trimming cut 4 bases from V and 5 bases from J; bases unmatched to any gene: 9. The CDR3 DNA reads TGCGCCAGCAGCCCCCAGGGACAGGGGATCGACGAGCAGTACTTC. This translates into CASSPQGQGIDEQYF.

This clonotype was observed at least ten times. The chain employs TRBV5-1 and TRBJ1-2; D is unclear. CDR1 is SGHRS, CDR2 YFSETQ, per germline. V was shortened by 2 bases and J by 0 bases, with 11 bases between the two germline ends. The CDR3 is made up of 15 amino acids. CDR3 protein: CASSLDISPNYGYTF. DNA for the CDR3: TGCGCCAGCAGCTTAGACATTTCGCCTAACTATGGCTACACCTTC.

This clonotype has ten or more counts. V usage is TRBV20-1 and J usage is TRBJ1-1; D perhaps matches TRBD1 (6 bases). This CDR3 has 14 amino acids. The V and J ends lost 6 bases and 5 bases respectively, with 19 bases between them. Germline V gene data show CDR1 as DFQATT and CDR2 as SNEGSKA (reference sequence). The CDR3 bases are TGCAGTGCCATACAGGGACGGATTGGGACTGAAGCTTTCTTT. It codes for CSAIQGRIGTEAFF.

This rearrangement joins TRBV5-1 to TRBJ1-1; no clear D. This CDR3 has 14 residues. Trimming took 0 bases from V and 1 from J, leaving 7 bases between them. From germline, CDR1 is SGHRS and CDR2 YFSETQ. The CDR3 coding sequence is TGCGCCAGCAGCTTGGTACCAAAGAACACTGAAGCTTTCTTT. It translates to CASSLVPKNTEAFF.

This clonotype has ten or more counts. The genes are TRBV24-1 and TRBJ1-2, with a possible D match to TRBD1 (5 bases). Trimming shortened V by 4 bases and J by 9 bases, and 14 bases separated the two germline ends. Germline loops: CDR1 KGHDR, CDR2 SFDVKD. CDR3 length equals 13 residues. The chain's CDR3 is CATSERGSRRYTF. The CDR3, as DNA: TGTGCCACCAGTGAGAGGGGATCTCGACGCTACACCTTC.

J is TRBJ1-1 and V is TRBV19; D is undetermined. The germline gives CDR1 LNHDA, CDR2 SQIVND (reference sequence). The V end was cut by 7 bases, the J end by 1 base, with 7 bases between. The CDR3 has 12 amino acids. The CDR3 loop is CASTLTNTEAFF. DNA of the CDR3: TGTGCCAGTACTCTGACGAACACTGAAGCTTTCTTT. The variable domain in full, completed from reference TRBV19 and TRBJ1-1, reads DGGITQSPKYLFRKEGQNVTLSCEQNLNHDAMYWYRQDPGQGLRLIYYSQIVNDFQKGDIAEGYSVSREKKESFPLTVTSAQKNPTAFYLCASTLTNTEAFFGQGTRLTVV.